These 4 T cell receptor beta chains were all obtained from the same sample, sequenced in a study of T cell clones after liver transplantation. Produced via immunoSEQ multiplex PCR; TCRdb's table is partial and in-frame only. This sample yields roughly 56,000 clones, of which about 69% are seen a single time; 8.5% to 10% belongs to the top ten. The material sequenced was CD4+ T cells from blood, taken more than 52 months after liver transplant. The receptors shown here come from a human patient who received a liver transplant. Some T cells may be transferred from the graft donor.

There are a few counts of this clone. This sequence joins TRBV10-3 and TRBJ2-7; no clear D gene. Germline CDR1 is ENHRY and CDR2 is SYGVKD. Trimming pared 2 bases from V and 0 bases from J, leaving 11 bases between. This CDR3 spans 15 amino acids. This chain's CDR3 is CAISEGPLSSYEQYF. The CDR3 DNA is TGTGCCATCAGTGAGGGTCCACTAAGCTCCTACGAGCAGTACTTC.

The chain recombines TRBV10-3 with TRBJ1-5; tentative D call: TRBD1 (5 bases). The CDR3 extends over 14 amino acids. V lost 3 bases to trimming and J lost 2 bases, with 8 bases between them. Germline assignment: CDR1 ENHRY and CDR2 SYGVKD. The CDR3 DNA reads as TGTGCCATCAGTGACCAGGGCGGCAATCAGCCCCAGCATTTT. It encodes CAISDQGGNQPQHF.

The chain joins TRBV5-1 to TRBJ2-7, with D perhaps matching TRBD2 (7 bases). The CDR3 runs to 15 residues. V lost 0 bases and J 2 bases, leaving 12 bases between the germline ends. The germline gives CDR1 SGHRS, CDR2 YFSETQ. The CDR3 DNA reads TGCGCCAGCAGCTTGGGCGGGGGACACACCTACGAGCAGTACTTC. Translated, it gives CASSLGGGHTYEQYF.

As DNA, the CDR3 is TGTGCCACCAGCAGAGATCAGGCAGAGACCCAGTACTTC. Amino acids: CATSRDQAETQYF. The genes are TRBV15 and TRBJ2-5; D gene uncertain. Trimming shortened V by 0 bases and J by 4 bases, and 6 bases separated the two germline ends. Germline V gene lookup returns CDR1 LNHNV and CDR2 YYDKDF (reference sequence). CDR3 length: 13 amino acids.